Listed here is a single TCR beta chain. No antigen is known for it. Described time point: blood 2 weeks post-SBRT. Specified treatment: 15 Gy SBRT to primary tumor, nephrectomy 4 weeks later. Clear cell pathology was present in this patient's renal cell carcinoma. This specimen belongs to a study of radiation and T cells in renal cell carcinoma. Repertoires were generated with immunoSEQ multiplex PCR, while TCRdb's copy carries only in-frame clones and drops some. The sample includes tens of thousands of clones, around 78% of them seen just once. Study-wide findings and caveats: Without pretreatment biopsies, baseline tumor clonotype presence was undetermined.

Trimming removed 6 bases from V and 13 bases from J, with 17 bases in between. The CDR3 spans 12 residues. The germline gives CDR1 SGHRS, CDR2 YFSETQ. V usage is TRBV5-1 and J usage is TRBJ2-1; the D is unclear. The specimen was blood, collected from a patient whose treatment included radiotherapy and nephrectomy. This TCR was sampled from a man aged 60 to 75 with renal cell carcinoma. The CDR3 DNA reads TGCGCCAGCACACTCGACTCAAACTATCAGTTCTTC. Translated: CASTLDSNYQFF.